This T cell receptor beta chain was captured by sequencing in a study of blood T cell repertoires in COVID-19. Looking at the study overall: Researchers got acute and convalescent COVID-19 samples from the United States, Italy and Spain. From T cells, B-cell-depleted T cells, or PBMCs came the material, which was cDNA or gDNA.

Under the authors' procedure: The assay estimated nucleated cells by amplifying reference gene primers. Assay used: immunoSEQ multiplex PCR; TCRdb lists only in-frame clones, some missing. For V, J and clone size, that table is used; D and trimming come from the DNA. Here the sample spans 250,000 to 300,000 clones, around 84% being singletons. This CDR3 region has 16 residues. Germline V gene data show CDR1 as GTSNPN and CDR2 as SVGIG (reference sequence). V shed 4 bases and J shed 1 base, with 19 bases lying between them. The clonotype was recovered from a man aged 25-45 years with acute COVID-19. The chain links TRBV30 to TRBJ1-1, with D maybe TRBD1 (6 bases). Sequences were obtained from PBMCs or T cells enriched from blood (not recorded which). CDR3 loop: CAWTLSGVKRNTEAFF. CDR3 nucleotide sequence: TGTGCCTGGACTTTATCAGGGGTGAAGAGGAACACTGAAGCTTTCTTT.